This TCR beta chain was captured in a study of cytomegalovirus exposure and HLA in healthy donors. Overall study results and limits: The study put 150 or so TCR beta chains on its list as cytomegalovirus-associated. Association with HLA alleles at 0.05 false discovery rate was found for 16,951 TCR beta sequences in a later analysis. Association of a missense DCLRE1C variant with TCR beta V- and J-gene trimming was reported in a later analysis.

In regard to this clone: Antigen: not known.

This PCR relied on a set of 60 Vbeta primers and 13 Jbeta primers. Method: immunoSEQ multiplex PCR; TCRdb's copy keeps in-frame clones and lacks some. Of some 150,000 clones in the sample, 70% to 80% were seen once. Trimming shortened V by 1 base and J by 0 bases, and 8 bases separated the two germline ends. Germline V lookup: CDR1 SGHRS, CDR2 YFSETQ. The CDR3 sequence is 15 residues long. The chain carries TRBV5-1 and TRBJ1-3; D perhaps matches TRBD1 (6 bases). The sequence derives from a man aged 55-75 years in good health and CMV-seronegative. Sequencing was carried out using PBMCs. This CDR3 is CASSLQGFSGNTIYF. CDR3 DNA: TGCGCCAGCAGCTTGCAGGGGTTCTCTGGAAACACCATATATTTT.